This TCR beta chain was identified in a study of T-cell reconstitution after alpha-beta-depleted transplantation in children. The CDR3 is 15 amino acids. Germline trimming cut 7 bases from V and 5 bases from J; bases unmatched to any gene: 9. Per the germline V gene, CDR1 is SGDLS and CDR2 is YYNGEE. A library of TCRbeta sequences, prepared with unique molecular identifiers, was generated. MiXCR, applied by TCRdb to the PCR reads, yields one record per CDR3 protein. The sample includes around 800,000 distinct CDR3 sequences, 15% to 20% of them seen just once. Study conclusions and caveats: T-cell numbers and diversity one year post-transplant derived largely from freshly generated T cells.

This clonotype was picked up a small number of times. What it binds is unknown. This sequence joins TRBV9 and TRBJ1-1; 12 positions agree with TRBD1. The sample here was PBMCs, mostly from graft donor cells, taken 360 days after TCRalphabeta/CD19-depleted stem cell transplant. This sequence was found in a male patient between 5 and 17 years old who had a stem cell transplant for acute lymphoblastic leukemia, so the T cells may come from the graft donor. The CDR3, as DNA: TGTGCCAGCGGGGGGACAGGGGGCGCCTCTACTGAAGCTTTCTTT. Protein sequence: CASGGTGGASTEAFF.